Sequencing of this TCR beta chain was carried out in a study of early T cells in non-severe SARS-CoV-2 infection. Overall study context: With bulk RNA from unsorted whole blood as input, sequencing yielded unpaired chains.

Trimming took off 7 bases at V and 2 bases at J, with 12 bases between the two ends. CDR3 size: 14 residues. Germline CDR1 and CDR2: SQVTM and ANQGSEA. The TCR library protocol was used to attach unique molecular identifiers. These identifiers were attached to individual cDNA molecules. TCRdb reprocessed the 5' RACE reads with MiXCR, giving one entry per CDR3 protein. This table holds tens of thousands of distinct CDR3 sequences, approximately 9% found once. Sequencing was performed on whole blood, taken at baseline. The TCR originated in an adult who was a healthcare worker with PCR-confirmed SARS-CoV-2 infection or an uninfected control (not recorded which). The chain carries TRBV29-1 and TRBJ2-6; D is perhaps TRBD2 (5 bases). CDR3 coding DNA: TGCAGCGCCACGGGGTCTGCTGGGGCCAACGTCCTGACTTTC. As protein: CSATGSAGANVLTF.